Listed here are 8 T cell receptor beta chains from one sample, sequenced in a study of regulatory T cells in long-lasting Graves disease. According to the study, TCR beta libraries were built with iRepertoire HTBI primers and CDR3-region Arm-PCR. TCRdb processed the multiplex PCR reads anew with MiXCR; each CDR3 protein has one entry. This sample has some 450,000 distinct CDR3 sequences, with about a sixth found just once. As to time point: newly diagnosed GD, antithyroid drugs for less than 3 months. TCR sequences were obtained from RNA taken from PBMCs. The data also belong to a second study, concerning T cells in Graves' hyperthyroidism and ophthalmopathy.

Material: peripheral blood mononuclear cells (PBMCs), obtained at new diagnosis, from a patient treated with antithyroid drugs. These receptors originate from a woman in her twenties or thirties with Graves disease.

Turning to this clonotype: A much more abundant neighbour one base away suggests this may be a read error. The rearrangement uses TRBV3-1 and TRBJ1-2; D gene ambiguous. CDR1 and CDR2 (germline): LGHDT, YNNKEL (reference sequence). The CDR3 length is 14 residues. The DNA of the CDR3 is TGTGCCAGCAGCCATCCTTCGACGGGTTCGGGCTCCATCTTC. Translated: CASSHPSTGSGSIF.

The chain employs TRBV6-1 and TRBJ1-5, with D unresolved. Germline-derived CDR1 and CDR2 are MNHNS and SASEGT. The CDR3 totals 15 residues. V gave up 3 bases and J gave up 4 bases, with 13 bases separating them. The CDR3 DNA reads TGTGCCAGCAGTGAGGCGGGGATCGGTAATCAGCCCCAGCATTTT. Translation gives CASSEAGIGNQPQHF.

This clonotype was counted ten times or more. This chain links TRBV7-9 with TRBJ1-5; no reliable D call. V shed 4 bases and J shed 1 base, with 11 bases lying between them. CDR3 length: 15 amino acids. Germline CDR1 SEHNR, CDR2 FQNEAQ (reference sequence). The CDR3 spells CASSSRHDSNQPQHF. The CDR3 DNA reads as TGTGCCAGCAGCTCCCGACATGACAGCAATCAGCCCCAGCATTTT. The variable domain in full, completed from reference TRBV7-9 and TRBJ1-5, reads DTGVSQNPRHKITKRGQNVTFRCDPISEHNRLYWYRQTLGQGPEFLTYFQNEAQLEKSRLLSDRFSAERPKGSFSTLEIQRTEQGDSAMYLCASSSRHDSNQPQHFGDGTRLSIL.

The rearrangement joins TRBV4-1 to TRBJ1-6, with D tentatively TRBD1 (5 bases). CDR1 MGHRA and CDR2 YSYEKL come from the germline V gene. This CDR3 spans 17 amino acids. With 1 base removed from V and 7 bases from J, the gap between germline ends came to 17 bases. In DNA, the CDR3 is TGCGCCAGCAGCCAAGGCCGGGCGGCGGGACCGAATTCACCCCTCCACTTT. Translation: CASSQGRAAGPNSPLHF.

Ten or more counts support this clonotype. The chain combines TRBV20-1 with TRBJ2-1; D is uncertain. This CDR3 spans 11 amino acids. The germline CDR1 and CDR2 sequences are DFQATT and SNEGSKA (reference sequence). Trimming removed 0 bases at V and 7 bases at J, with 4 bases between. The CDR3 region has the DNA TGCAGTGCTAGAGAGGATAATGAGCAGTTCTTC. Translated, it gives CSAREDNEQFF.

This clonotype turned up a few times. V and J are TRBV27 and TRBJ1-3; perhaps TRBD1 as D (6 bases). The V end was cut by 2 bases, the J end by 2 bases, with 13 bases between. The CDR3 loop spans 16 amino acids. The germline V gene has CDR1 MNHEY and CDR2 SMNVEV (reference sequence). The CDR3 DNA reads TGTGCCAGCAGTTTAAGCCTGGGGGCCGCTGGAAACACCATATATTTT. It specifies CASSLSLGAAGNTIYF.

Details on this clonotype: This likely stems from a read error, as it lies one base from a far larger clone. This chain's CDR3 is CASPPGGGRMVNEQFF. CDR3 DNA: TGTGCCAGCCCACCAGGTGGGGGGCGCATGGTCAATGAGCAGTTCTTC. The chain has TRBV18 and TRBJ2-5; TRBD1 or TRBD2 may be the D gene (6 bases each). The better agreement between TRBJ2-1 and the DNA end casts doubt on the J call. This CDR3 spans 16 amino acids. The germline gives CDR1 KGHSH, CDR2 LQKENI.

The J gene is TRBJ1-6, the V gene TRBV5-1, with a tentative D call TRBD1 (6 bases). Trimming left V 5 bases short and J 7 bases short, with 13 bases between. This CDR3 comprises 14 residues. Germline assignment: CDR1 SGHRS and CDR2 YFSETQ. The CDR3 bases are TGCGCCAGCAGACCCGAGGGGACAAATTCACCCCTCCACTTT. It encodes CASRPEGTNSPLHF. Variable domain in full (rest from reference TRBV5-1 and TRBJ1-6): KAGVTQTPRYLIKTRGQQVTLSCSPISGHRSVSWYQQTPGQGLQFLFEYFSETQRNKGNFPGRFSGRQFSNSRSEMNVSTLELGDSALYLCASRPEGTNSPLHFGNGTRLTVT.